Below are 32 T cell receptor beta chains sequenced from a single sample in a study of cytomegalovirus exposure and HLA in healthy donors. The PCR ran on 60 Vbeta and 13 Jbeta primers. TCRdb's table, derived via immunoSEQ multiplex PCR, lists solely in-frame clones and lacks some. The data hold about 110,000 clones, with 70% to 75% observed a single time. The material sequenced was PBMCs. The receptor source for this set is a woman aged 40 to 50 in good health and CMV-seronegative.

The chain recombines TRBV9 with TRBJ1-1; 7 nucleotides line up with TRBD1. Germline CDR1 and CDR2: SGDLS and YYNGEE. The junction had 4 bases not matched to a gene; V was cut back by 1 base and J by 4 bases. The CDR3 covers 14 residues. CDR3: CASSVTGESTEAFF. The DNA for the CDR3 is TGTGCCAGCAGCGTAACAGGGGAAAGCACTGAAGCTTTCTTT.

The rearrangement joins TRBV6-1 to TRBJ1-2; TRBD1 might be the D (6 bases). Germline V gene data show CDR1 as MNHNS and CDR2 as SASEGT. V was cut by 7 bases and J by 5 bases, with 17 bases left in between. This CDR3 has 14 amino acids. The CDR3 DNA sequence: TGTGCCAGCACCGGGGGGCCCGGCGTATATGGCTACACCTTC. Its translation: CASTGGPGVYGYTF.

The table lists this clone with a few counts. This chain uses TRBV4-2 with TRBJ2-2, with TRBD2 identical over 7 bases. V gave up 4 bases and J gave up 6 bases; unmatched junction bases: 17. The CDR3 spans 18 residues. Germline CDR1 reads LGHNA; CDR2 reads YNFKEQ. The CDR3 here is CASSRAVVGRGMAGELFF. In DNA form, the CDR3 reads TGTGCCAGCAGCCGGGCAGTAGTGGGGCGGGGGATGGCCGGGGAGCTGTTTTTT.

Notes on this clone: This sample also contains other DNA sequences that code for the same CDR3. The gene calls are TRBV28 and TRBJ1-5; D is unresolved. The V gene lost 7 bases and the J gene lost 0 bases, with 4 bases spanning the gap. Per the germline V gene, CDR1 is MDHEN and CDR2 is SYDVKM. The CDR3 consists of 12 residues. The CDR3 coding sequence is TGTGCCAGCACCTATAGCAATCAGCCCCAGCATTTT. Its protein product is CASTYSNQPQHF.

This clone has a handful of counts. This chain uses TRBV11-2 with TRBJ2-1; possible D gene TRBD1, 7 bases. CDR3 size: 18 residues. CDR1 is SGHAT, CDR2 FQNNGV, per germline. Trimming removed 4 bases at V and 1 base at J, with 20 bases between. CDR3 nucleotides: TGTGCCAGCAGCTCCCTTAGGAGGGGGCCTAATTCCTACAATGAGCAGTTCTTC. Protein: CASSSLRRGPNSYNEQFF.

The J gene is TRBJ1-2, the V gene TRBV9; TRBD1 matches at 7 bases. This CDR3 is built from 17 residues. In germline, CDR1 is SGDLS, CDR2 YYNGEE. V shed 1 base and J 5 bases; nucleotides not matched to a gene: 14. The CDR3 spells CASSVSPKSRDRYGYTF. The CDR3 nucleotides read TGTGCCAGCAGCGTATCCCCTAAGAGCCGGGACAGATATGGCTACACCTTC.

The J gene is TRBJ2-7, the V gene TRBV5-1; TRBD1 matches 9 bases. The CDR3 consists of 15 residues. CDR1 is SGHRS and CDR2 is YFSETQ in the germline V gene. Trimming took 0 bases from V and 6 from J; bases not matched to a gene: 7. This CDR3 reads CASSLAGTGSGEQYF. The DNA for the CDR3 is TGCGCCAGCAGCTTGGCCGGGACAGGGAGTGGCGAGCAGTACTTC.

This chain uses TRBV14 with TRBJ2-2; 9 positions match TRBD2. V lost 7 bases, J lost 2 bases, and 2 bases stayed unmatched. This CDR3 is 14 amino acids long. In germline, CDR1 is SGHDN, CDR2 FVKESK. In DNA, the CDR3 is TGTGCCAGCATGACTAGCGGAAACACCGGGGAGCTGTTTTTT. This translates into CASMTSGNTGELFF.

The table lists this clone with a count of one. The chain recombines TRBV4-1 with TRBJ2-3; D might be TRBD2 (6 bases). V lost 3 bases and J 1 base, leaving 8 bases between the germline ends. This CDR3 has 14 amino acids. CDR1 and CDR2 from the germline V gene are MGHRA and YSYEKL. The CDR3 DNA is TGCGCCAGCAGCCACTGGGGGGGCACAGATACGCAGTATTTT. The encoded protein is CASSHWGGTDTQYF.

The V gene is TRBV28, the J gene TRBJ2-7; a weak D match, TRBD2 (6 bases). V lost 7 bases, J lost 2 bases, and 21 bases lay in between. The CDR3 consists of 16 residues. Germline V lookup: CDR1 MDHEN, CDR2 SYDVKM. CDR3 sequence: CASNGIRGSGAYEQYF. Here the CDR3 DNA reads TGTGCCAGCAACGGGATACGGGGGTCGGGAGCCTACGAGCAGTACTTC.

This chain joins TRBV29-1 and TRBJ2-7, with D perhaps matching TRBD1 (6 bases). The germline gives CDR1 SQVTM, CDR2 ANQGSEA. With 4 bases removed from V and 4 bases from J, the gap between germline ends came to 8 bases. The length of the CDR3 is 11 residues. The CDR3 region has the DNA TGCAGCGTTGGACAGGCTTACGAGCAGTACTTC. Translated, it gives CSVGQAYEQYF.

The table lists this clone with a few counts. J is TRBJ2-5 and V is TRBV7-7; D is possibly TRBD2 (5 bases). The CDR3 has 14 residues. V shed 5 bases and J shed 2 bases, with 12 bases lying between them. Germline CDR1 reads SSHAT; CDR2 reads FNYEAQ (reference sequence). CDR3 DNA: TGTGCCAGCAGCCAACGGGGATCACAAGAGACCCAGTACTTC. It yields the protein CASSQRGSQETQYF.

The V and J genes are TRBV4-3 and TRBJ2-7, with 8 bases that match TRBD1. Per germline, CDR1 LGHNA and CDR2 YSLEER. Unmatched junction bases numbered 6, after V lost 1 base and J lost 4 bases. The CDR3 consists of 15 residues. The CDR3 here is CASSQVPGQGYEQYF. The CDR3 DNA is TGCGCCAGCAGCCAAGTCCCCGGACAGGGATACGAGCAGTACTTC.

Written as DNA, the CDR3 is TGTGCCAGCAGCGTAGAAAGCGGTACGAACTATGGCTACACCTTC. Translated: CASSVESGTNYGYTF. V usage is TRBV9 and J usage is TRBJ1-2, with D hard to call. The CDR3 totals 15 residues. With 0 bases removed from V and 2 bases from J, the gap between germline ends came to 11 bases. Per the germline V gene, CDR1 is SGDLS and CDR2 is YYNGEE.

The rearrangement uses TRBV4-1 and TRBJ2-5; weak D call: TRBD2 (5 bases). CDR3 length equals 15 residues. V shed 4 bases and J shed 1 base, with 13 bases lying between them. Germline-derived CDR1 and CDR2 are MGHRA and YSYEKL. Here the CDR3 reads CASSPSPGSQETQYF. DNA of the CDR3: TGCGCCAGCAGCCCGAGTCCGGGATCCCAAGAGACCCAGTACTTC.

The chain employs TRBV9 and TRBJ2-3, with a possible D match to TRBD1 (7 bases). This CDR3 has 16 residues. Germline V lookup: CDR1 SGDLS, CDR2 YYNGEE. Trimming cost V 5 bases and J 2 bases, with 18 bases left between them. The CDR3 DNA follows: TGTGCCAGCAGTTCAACTTCAGGGGGGCACACAGATACGCAGTATTTT. Residues: CASSSTSGGHTDTQYF.

The chain couples TRBV6-4 to TRBJ2-3, with 8 bases lining up with TRBD2. The ends lost 3 bases at V and 4 bases at J; junction bases unmatched: 3. Germline values: CDR1 MRHNA, CDR2 SNTAGT. This CDR3 is 14 amino acids long. CDR3 DNA: TGTGCCAGCAGTGAGCTAGCGGGTGCAGATACGCAGTATTTT. This translates into CASSELAGADTQYF.

V usage is TRBV2 and J usage is TRBJ2-2; D is undetermined. Germline V gives CDR1 SNHLY, CDR2 FYNNEI. This CDR3 contains 13 residues. V was clipped by 4 bases and J by 6 bases, with 9 bases between them. The CDR3 loop reads CASSVRSPGELFF. DNA of the CDR3: TGTGCCAGCAGTGTTCGTTCCCCCGGGGAGCTGTTTTTT.

The chain carries TRBV5-1 and TRBJ2-7, with 12 bases aligning to TRBD1. The germline V gene has CDR1 SGHRS and CDR2 YFSETQ. The CDR3 is made up of 15 amino acids. V was pared by 4 bases and J by 7 bases, with 9 bases of the junction left unmatched. The CDR3 loop reads CASSPGTGGQGEQYF. In DNA, the CDR3 is TGCGCCAGCAGCCCCGGGACAGGGGGCCAGGGGGAGCAGTACTTC.

The CDR3 protein is CASGPTWVTVSSYNEQFF. Written as DNA, the CDR3 is TGTGCCAGCGGGCCTACTTGGGTTACGGTAAGCTCCTACAATGAGCAGTTCTTC. The chain employs TRBV11-1 and TRBJ2-1; D unclear. Germline V gene data show CDR1 as SGHAT and CDR2 as FQDESV (reference sequence). The CDR3 is 18 amino acids. V was cut by 8 bases and J by 0 bases, with 23 bases left in between.

Of note for this clone: Sequence at one end of the junction differs from germline and may be a read error. V usage is TRBV7-2 and J usage is TRBJ1-6; D remains unclear. The CDR3 runs 16 residues. Looked up from germline, CDR1 is SGHTA and CDR2 is FQGNSA. The CDR3 sequence is CASTLQGSGSHSPLHF. The DNA for the CDR3 is TGTGCCAGCACCTTACAAGGGTCGGGGTCTCATTCACCCCTCCACTTT.

This rearrangement joins TRBV19 to TRBJ1-5; D is possibly TRBD1 (5 bases). V was pared by 5 bases and J by 6 bases, with 11 bases between. Per the germline V gene, CDR1 is LNHDA and CDR2 is SQIVND (reference sequence). CDR3 length equals 13 residues. The CDR3 region is CASSGGLSQPQHF. CDR3 bases: TGTGCCAGTAGTGGGGGACTTTCTCAGCCCCAGCATTTT.

In DNA form, the CDR3 reads TGTGCCAGCAGGACGCCGGGAAAAGAAGCTTTCTTT. Its protein product is CASRTPGKEAFF. This chain links TRBV7-9 with TRBJ1-1; no definite D call. V was cut by 6 bases and J by 8 bases, with 13 bases left in between. This CDR3 spans 12 amino acids. The germline CDR1 and CDR2 sequences are SEHNR and FQNEAQ (reference sequence).

This chain connects TRBV4-3 to TRBJ2-4; maybe TRBD2 (6 bases). CDR3 length: 16 residues. V was pared by 4 bases and J by 5 bases, with 18 bases between. Germline CDR1 reads LGHNA; CDR2 reads YSLEER. The CDR3 region is CASSRGAGNLQNIQYF. In DNA form, the CDR3 reads TGCGCCAGCAGCCGGGGTGCGGGGAACCTCCAAAACATTCAGTACTTC.

The V and J genes are TRBV7-2 and TRBJ2-5, with TRBD2 matching 9 bases. V lost 9 bases and J lost 4; bases outside the gene matches: 6. The CDR3 contains 13 residues. Germline V gene lookup returns CDR1 SGHTA and CDR2 FQGNSA. In DNA form, the CDR3 reads TGTGCCAGGGGGAGCGGGGGGCCAGAGACCCAGTACTTC. This gives the protein CARGSGGPETQYF.

This CDR3 is CASSAGGAGYNEQFF. Here the CDR3 DNA reads TGTGCCAGCAGTGCCGGGGGGGCAGGCTACAATGAGCAGTTCTTC. The V call is TRBV2, the J call TRBJ2-1; TRBD2 agrees at 8 bases. This CDR3 contains 15 residues. J gave up 3 bases and V 4 bases, and 5 bases lay outside the gene matches. Looked up from germline, CDR1 is SNHLY and CDR2 is FYNNEI.

The chain uses TRBV18 and TRBJ2-4; tentative D call: TRBD1 (5 bases). Germline-derived CDR1 and CDR2 are KGHSH and LQKENI. V was pared by 5 bases and J by 1 base, with 15 bases between. This CDR3 has 16 amino acids. The chain's CDR3 is CASSEQAPGAKNIQYF. In DNA, the CDR3 is TGTGCCAGCTCAGAACAGGCCCCCGGGGCCAAAAACATTCAGTACTTC.

The count of this clone is one. J is TRBJ2-3 and V is TRBV7-3, with D tentatively TRBD1 (6 bases). The CDR3 consists of 16 residues. V dropped 1 base and J dropped 0 bases, with 11 bases sitting between them. In germline, CDR1 is SGHTA, CDR2 FQGTGA. DNA for the CDR3: TGTGCCAGCAGCTTAATGTCCGGGACAAGCACAGATACGCAGTATTTT. Translated: CASSLMSGTSTDTQYF.

V and J are TRBV7-2 and TRBJ1-4; 7 nucleotides align to TRBD1. The CDR3 sequence is 15 residues long. Germline CDR1 SGHTA, CDR2 FQGNSA. Trimming removed 5 bases from V and 7 bases from J; junction bases left unmatched: 10. The DNA of the CDR3 is TGTGCCAGCAGCCAAGGGGACAGAACCACTGAAAAACTGTTTTTT. Translating it yields CASSQGDRTTEKLFF.

The genes are TRBV10-3 and TRBJ2-1; weak D call: TRBD1 (5 bases). The V gene's germline CDR1 is ENHRY and CDR2 SYGVKD. This CDR3 spans 16 amino acids. V lost 0 bases and J 0 bases, leaving 9 bases between the germline ends. The CDR3 here is CAISESNRLSYNEQFF. The CDR3 nucleotides read TGTGCCATCAGTGAGTCGAACAGGCTCTCCTACAATGAGCAGTTCTTC.

This clone was seen only a few times. The V and J genes are TRBV7-9 and TRBJ1-1; D remains ambiguous. This CDR3 has 14 residues. The germline CDR1 and CDR2 sequences are SEHNR and FQNEAQ (reference sequence). The V end lost 4 bases, the J end lost 11 bases, and 20 bases lay between the germline ends. DNA for the CDR3: TGTGCCAGCAGCTGGGAAACGGGCGGGATCAAGGCTTTCTTT. This gives the protein CASSWETGGIKAFF.

The V gene is TRBV2, the J gene TRBJ2-7; 8 bases are shared with TRBD1. The germline V gene has CDR1 SNHLY and CDR2 FYNNEI. V was pared by 5 bases and J by 5 bases, with 2 bases of the junction left unmatched. The CDR3 consists of 12 residues. CDR3 nucleotide sequence: TGTGCCAGCAGTTGGACAGGGAACGAGCAGTACTTC. Protein: CASSWTGNEQYF.